This is a list of T cell receptor beta chains from one sample in a study of blood T cell repertoires in COVID-19. Only in-frame clones appear in the TCRdb table, and some are missing; sequencing was by immunoSEQ multiplex PCR. The sample lists approximately 92,000 clones, 72% occurring once. The sample consisted of peripheral blood. The receptors shown here come from a woman aged 60-70 years in a cohort sampled during active or convalescent COVID-19. Both conserved end residues are part of each CDR3. Fields, in order: CDR3 DNA, CDR3 protein, V gene, D gene, J gene, clone size. The D gene is left open where the match is weak. Where a row states a size, it is once, few, many or the class of an expanded clone; other rows omit it.

DNA: TGTGCCAGCTCACCACGGGGGCACGAGGTGGGAAACACCATATATTTT; CDR3: CASSPRGHEVGNTIYF; V: TRBV18; D: NA; J: TRBJ1-3; size: NA
DNA: TGCGCCAGCAGCTTGGTTTTGGGACAGACCTATGGCTACACCTTC; CDR3: CASSLVLGQTYGYTF; V: TRBV5-1; D: TRBD1; J: TRBJ1-2; size: NA
DNA: TGTGCCAGCTCCCCCCTGCGGGGGGGATCCACAGATACGCAGTATTTT; CDR3: CASSPLRGGSTDTQYF; V: TRBV18; D: TRBD2; J: TRBJ2-3; size: NA
DNA: TGTGCCAGCAGTTTAGAGGTCCATAACTACAATGAGCAGTTCTTC; CDR3: CASSLEVHNYNEQFF; V: TRBV28; D: NA; J: TRBJ2-1; size: many
DNA: TGTGCCAGCACCAAAAGCGGAGCGGGTAATTCACCCCTCCACTTT; CDR3: CASTKSGAGNSPLHF; V: TRBV7-9; D: NA; J: TRBJ1-6; size: NA
DNA: TGTGCCAGCAGCTCTTGGACTGACACCGCCTCCTACGAGCAGTACTTC; CDR3: CASSSWTDTASYEQYF; V: TRBV7-6; D: NA; J: TRBJ2-7; size: NA
DNA: TGTGCCAGCAGCGAGGTAACTAGGGCCCCCTACGAGCAGTACTTC; CDR3: CASSEVTRAPYEQYF; V: TRBV4-2; D: NA; J: TRBJ2-7; size: many
DNA: TGTGCCAGCAGAGGACAGGGGGCCCGGGAGCTGTTTTTT; CDR3: CASRGQGARELFF; V: TRBV9; D: TRBD1; J: TRBJ2-2; size: NA
DNA: TGCGCCAGCAGTCTTTCAGGGAATTCCTACGAGCAGTACTTC; CDR3: CASSLSGNSYEQYF; V: TRBV5-1; D: NA; J: TRBJ2-7; size: few
DNA: TGTGCCAGCAGCCTCCTAGGGGGCATAGAAAAACTGTTTTTT; CDR3: CASSLLGGIEKLFF; V: TRBV3-1/TRBV3-2; D: TRBD1; J: TRBJ1-4; size: once
DNA: TGTGCCAGCTCACTAGGGCAGGGTTGGGATTCAGGCCAGCCCCAGCATTTT; CDR3: CASSLGQGWDSGQPQHF; V: TRBV18; D: NA; J: TRBJ1-5; size: NA
DNA: TGCAGCGTCCCTAAGGGGGCAGGAGGCTACACCTTC; CDR3: CSVPKGAGGYTF; V: TRBV29-1; D: TRBD1; J: TRBJ1-2; size: few
DNA: TGTGCCAGCAGCGAGAGCGGGGGCCCCCGGGAGCAGTACTTC; CDR3: CASSESGGPREQYF; V: TRBV3-1/TRBV3-2; D: TRBD2; J: TRBJ2-7; size: NA
DNA: TGTGCCAGCAGCCCAGAGACAGGGGAGAGGGGCTACGAGCAGTACTTC; CDR3: CASSPETGERGYEQYF; V: TRBV7-6; D: TRBD1; J: TRBJ2-7; size: few
DNA: TGTGCCAGCAGCCCTAGGACAGGGCAAGAGACCCAGTACTTC; CDR3: CASSPRTGQETQYF; V: TRBV7-9; D: TRBD1; J: TRBJ2-5; size: NA
DNA: TGTGCCAGCAGCAGGGGTGGCTATGGCTACACCTTC; CDR3: CASSRGGYGYTF; V: TRBV6-5; D: NA; J: TRBJ1-2; size: many
DNA: TGTGCCAGTAGTCCTAGGTGGGATACGCAGTATTTT; CDR3: CASSPRWDTQYF; V: TRBV19; D: NA; J: TRBJ2-3; size: NA
DNA: TGCGCCAGCAGCCAAGGGTTTCGGGACAGGGAGATTTACTACGAGCAGTACTTC; CDR3: CASSQGFRDREIYYEQYF; V: TRBV4-3; D: TRBD1; J: TRBJ2-7; size: once
DNA: TGTGCCAGCAGCATGATTCAGGGGGTCTGGAATGAGCAGTTCTTC; CDR3: CASSMIQGVWNEQFF; V: TRBV11-2; D: TRBD1; J: TRBJ2-1; size: few
DNA: TGTGCCAGTAGTAGACTAGCGGGGGGTATGTACGAGCAGTACTTC; CDR3: CASSRLAGGMYEQYF; V: TRBV19; D: TRBD2; J: TRBJ2-7; size: NA
DNA: TGTGCCAGCAGTTTACTAGCGGGGGGTTCCTACAATGAGCAGTTCTTC; CDR3: CASSLLAGGSYNEQFF; V: TRBV2; D: TRBD2; J: TRBJ2-1; size: NA
DNA: TGCGCCAGCAGCCCCCGGGAGAACACTGAAGCTTTCTTT; CDR3: CASSPRENTEAFF; V: TRBV5-1; D: NA; J: TRBJ1-1; size: many
DNA: TGTGCCAGCAGCTTCAGGACTAGCGGGGCCCCCGGCGCAGATACGCAGTATTTT; CDR3: CASSFRTSGAPGADTQYF; V: TRBV5-8; D: TRBD2; J: TRBJ2-3; size: NA
DNA: TGTGCCAGCAGCCGACCGGGACAGGGGAAAAACATTCAGTACTTC; CDR3: CASSRPGQGKNIQYF; V: TRBV7-9; D: TRBD1; J: TRBJ2-4; size: once
DNA: TGTGCCAGCAGCCAAGGCAGGACAGGTGAAGCTTTCTTT; CDR3: CASSQGRTGEAFF; V: TRBV3-1/TRBV3-2; D: TRBD1; J: TRBJ1-1; size: NA
DNA: TGTGCCAGCAGCATCAGATCTCAGCCCCAGCATTTT; CDR3: CASSIRSQPQHF; V: TRBV5-6; D: NA; J: TRBJ1-5; size: NA
DNA: TGTGCCAGCAGTGAATTCCTTGGACAGGGACCGACTTACAATTCACCCCTCCACTTT; CDR3: CASSEFLGQGPTYNSPLHF; V: TRBV2; D: TRBD1; J: TRBJ1-6; size: once
DNA: TGCGCCAGCAGCCGAACTAGCGGGGGGGCCTACGAGCAGTACTTC; CDR3: CASSRTSGGAYEQYF; V: TRBV4-1; D: TRBD2; J: TRBJ2-7; size: NA
DNA: TGTGCCAGTAGTCTCGACAGGGTTGCTGGCTACACCTTC; CDR3: CASSLDRVAGYTF; V: TRBV19; D: TRBD1; J: TRBJ1-2; size: NA
DNA: TGTGCCAGCAGCTTGGACGGGATCCTGGGAGGTGGCTACACCTTC; CDR3: CASSLDGILGGGYTF; V: TRBV5-4; D: NA; J: TRBJ1-2; size: NA
DNA: TGCGCCAGCAGCTCTCAGGGGGTTGGTTCGTATGGCTACACCTTC; CDR3: CASSSQGVGSYGYTF; V: TRBV5-1; D: TRBD1; J: TRBJ1-2; size: NA
DNA: TGTGCCTGGAGTGGGAGGGGCTGGCAGAACACTGAAGCTTTCTTT; CDR3: CAWSGRGWQNTEAFF; V: TRBV30; D: NA; J: TRBJ1-1; size: few
DNA: TGTGCCAGCAGTTCCCCAAGTTCTCGAGCAGATACGCAGTATTTT; CDR3: CASSSPSSRADTQYF; V: TRBV28; D: NA; J: TRBJ2-3; size: NA
DNA: TGTGCCAGCAGTTATGCCGGGAGTCAGCCCCAGCATTTT; CDR3: CASSYAGSQPQHF; V: TRBV6-6; D: NA; J: TRBJ1-5; size: NA
DNA: TGTGCCAGCAGTTACGTGAGGAGGGGGGGCTTCGAGCAGTACTTC; CDR3: CASSYVRRGGFEQYF; V: TRBV6-6; D: NA; J: TRBJ2-7; size: NA
DNA: TGTGCCAGTAGACCGACAGGACCCTCTGGAAACACCATATATTTT; CDR3: CASRPTGPSGNTIYF; V: TRBV19; D: NA; J: TRBJ1-3; size: once